This T cell receptor beta chain was profiled in a study of cytomegalovirus exposure and HLA in healthy donors. PCR used 60 Vbeta primers and 13 Jbeta primers. Clones were sequenced by immunoSEQ multiplex PCR, and TCRdb holds only the in-frame ones, with some missing. The top ten hold approximately 2.8% of the sample, which has fewer than 250,000 clones, roughly 80% seen once. All donors participated as healthy donors of bone marrow. The CDR3 spans 15 residues. Trimming at V came to 2 bases and at J to 7 bases, leaving 6 bases not matched to a gene. In germline, CDR1 is KGHSH, CDR2 LQKENI. Sequenced: PBMCs. V is TRBV18 and J is TRBJ2-1; 9 nucleotides line up with TRBD1. The TCR originated in a man aged 30 to 39 in good health and CMV-seronegative. CDR3 nucleotides: TGTGCCAGCTCACCAGGACAGGGGAAAATTAATGAGCAGTTCTTC. Amino acid sequence: CASSPGQGKINEQFF.